These 26 T cell receptor beta chains came from one sample sequenced in a study of blood T cell repertoires in COVID-19. The data were produced by immunoSEQ multiplex PCR, yet TCRdb's version contains in-frame clones alone and is incomplete. The sample has around 340,000 clones, roughly nine tenths seen once. The sample comprised peripheral blood. The receptor set was obtained from an older woman with COVID-19, enrolled during active disease.

The CDR3 is CSVERLAGFGDTQYF. The CDR3 DNA sequence: TGCAGCGTTGAAAGGCTAGCGGGGTTCGGAGATACGCAGTATTTT. The genes are TRBV29-1 and TRBJ2-3; the match to TRBD2 covers 9 bases. J was trimmed by 5 bases and V by 2 bases; bases with no gene match: 8. CDR1 SQVTM and CDR2 ANQGSEA come from the germline V gene. This CDR3 has 15 amino acids.

The chain combines TRBV7-2 with TRBJ2-7; D is perhaps TRBD1 (6 bases). The V end lost 1 base, the J end lost 3 bases, and 10 bases lay between the germline ends. CDR3 length: 14 residues. The germline V gene has CDR1 SGHTA and CDR2 FQGNSA. CDR3 sequence: CASSLVTGSYEQYF. The CDR3 bases are TGTGCCAGCAGCTTAGTAACAGGGAGCTACGAGCAGTACTTC.

DNA for the CDR3: TGCGCCAGCAGCTTGAACAGACCAGGGGGTAACAATGAGCAGTTCTTC. As protein: CASSLNRPGGNNEQFF. The chain links TRBV5-1 to TRBJ2-1; 7 bases fit TRBD1. Germline V gene lookup returns CDR1 SGHRS and CDR2 YFSETQ. CDR3 length equals 16 residues. The junction had 9 bases not matched to a gene; V was cut back by 1 base and J by 5 bases.

This chain joins TRBV6-2 or TRBV6-3 and TRBJ1-1; D call uncertain. The CDR3 contains 13 residues. The germline V gene encodes CDR1 MNHEY and CDR2 SVGEGT. V was pared by 5 bases and J by 1 base, with 8 bases between. DNA for the CDR3: TGTGCCAGCAGTCGCCTCGGGAACACTGAAGCTTTCTTT. Encoded protein: CASSRLGNTEAFF.

The chain joins TRBV4-1 to TRBJ2-6; D is perhaps TRBD2 (5 bases). Germline V CDR1 and CDR2: MGHRA, YSYEKL. The CDR3 runs 16 residues. V was cut by 0 bases and J by 4 bases, with 10 bases left in between. CDR3 in DNA: TGCGCCAGCAGCCAAGAGAGAGGGATCGGGGCCAACGTCCTGACTTTC. It yields the protein CASSQERGIGANVLTF.

This sequence joins TRBV2 and TRBJ1-5; TRBD1 matches 7 bases. In germline, CDR1 is SNHLY, CDR2 FYNNEI. V lost 6 bases to trimming and J lost 6 bases; unmatched junction nucleotides: 8. CDR3 size: 14 residues. The CDR3 region has the DNA TGTGCCAGCAGGGCGACAGGGACGAGTCAGCCCCAGCATTTT. Encoded protein: CASRATGTSQPQHF.

The chain's CDR3 is CASSQGEEEGGYTF. CDR3 coding DNA: TGCGCCAGCAGCCAAGGAGAGGAGGAAGGCGGCTACACCTTC. This rearrangement joins TRBV4-1 to TRBJ1-2; D remains ambiguous. The CDR3 sequence is 14 residues long. Trimming removed 1 base at V and 8 bases at J, with 14 bases between. CDR1 is MGHRA and CDR2 is YSYEKL in the germline V gene.

This chain connects TRBV6-7 to TRBJ1-1, with 11 nucleotides matching TRBD1. TRBV6-7 is placed among ORFs of uncertain function. V gave up 9 bases and J gave up 5 bases; unmatched junction bases: 11. The CDR3 is 15 residues long. CDR3 coding DNA: TGTGCCAGGTCGAATAGGGACAGGGGGAAAACTGAAGCTTTCTTT. This translates into CARSNRDRGKTEAFF.

The chain couples TRBV6-5 to TRBJ1-5; D is possibly TRBD1 (6 bases). The CDR3 runs to 12 residues. CDR1 and CDR2 (germline): MNHEY, SVGAGI. With 4 bases removed from V and 10 bases from J, the gap between germline ends came to 11 bases. The CDR3 DNA reads TGTGCCAGCAGTTTGGCGACAGGCCCCCAGCATTTT. Its translation is CASSLATGPQHF.

This chain joins TRBV6-5 and TRBJ1-5; D might be TRBD1 (6 bases). This CDR3 has 13 residues. Germline V gene lookup returns CDR1 MNHEY and CDR2 SVGAGI. V was cut by 5 bases and J by 4 bases, with 9 bases left in between. The CDR3 DNA reads TGTGCCAGCAGTCTCACAGGGAATCAGCCCCAGCATTTT. Amino acid sequence: CASSLTGNQPQHF.

This clone was recorded only once. This chain links TRBV19 with TRBJ1-5; D not certain. Between the trimmed V and J ends, which lost 2 bases and 0 bases, there was a span of 14 bases. The CDR3 length is 17 residues. Germline V lookup: CDR1 LNHDA, CDR2 SQIVND (reference sequence). The CDR3: CASSITTYVGSNQPQHF. The CDR3 DNA is TGTGCCAGTAGTATAACTACCTACGTCGGTAGCAATCAGCCCCAGCATTTT.

The rearrangement links TRBV7-2 to TRBJ1-4; 8 nucleotides line up with TRBD1. CDR3 length: 14 amino acids. The junction had 4 bases not matched to a gene; V was cut back by 3 bases and J by 7 bases. Germline V gives CDR1 SGHTA, CDR2 FQGNSA. CDR3 bases: TGTGCCAGCAGCTTCGACAGGGGCGGTGAAAAACTGTTTTTT. As protein: CASSFDRGGEKLFF.

The chain uses TRBV9 and TRBJ1-4; TRBD1 matches 7 bases. V was pared by 6 bases and J by 0 bases, with 5 bases of the junction left unmatched. The CDR3 extends over 15 amino acids. Germline V gene lookup returns CDR1 SGDLS and CDR2 YYNGEE. Here the CDR3 reads CASTLTGATNEKLFF. CDR3 bases: TGTGCCAGCACCCTTACAGGGGCAACTAATGAAAAACTGTTTTTT.

This clone was detected once. V and J are TRBV12-3 or TRBV12-4 and TRBJ2-7; TRBD1 is a possible D gene (6 bases). The CDR3 spans 13 residues. Deletions cut 5 bases from V and 2 bases from J, with 10 bases between. CDR3 nucleotide sequence: TGTGCCAGCAGTACGACAGGACCCTACGAGCAGTACTTC. It codes for CASSTTGPYEQYF.

This clone was detected a few times. The chain carries TRBV7-9 and TRBJ1-2, with 8 nucleotides matching TRBD1. The germline CDR1 and CDR2 sequences are SEHNR and FQNEAQ (reference sequence). The CDR3 runs to 15 residues. Trimming at V came to 5 bases and at J to 0 bases, leaving 5 bases not matched to a gene. CDR3: CASSRPGGSNYGYTF. CDR3 bases: TGTGCCAGCAGCCGGCCAGGGGGCTCTAACTATGGCTACACCTTC.

The count of this clone is one. The V gene is TRBV3-1 (or the pseudogene TRBV3-2), the J gene TRBJ1-1; 10 bases agree with TRBD1. The ends lost 4 bases at V and 0 bases at J; junction bases unmatched: 8. The CDR3 runs 17 residues. The germline gives CDR1 LGHDT, CDR2 YNNKEL (reference sequence). The CDR3 region is CASSPRDRGALNTEAFF. Written as DNA, the CDR3 is TGTGCCAGCAGCCCGCGGGACAGGGGCGCTCTGAACACTGAAGCTTTCTTT.

V and J are TRBV5-6 and TRBJ1-2; D gene uncertain. Trimming pared 0 bases from V and 1 base from J, leaving 4 bases between. From germline, CDR1 is SGHDT and CDR2 YYEEEE. The CDR3 spans 13 residues. CDR3 residues: CASSLASNYGYTF. The CDR3 bases are TGTGCCAGCAGCTTGGCCAGTAACTATGGCTACACCTTC.

This clone has more than one count but fewer than ten. This rearrangement joins TRBV19 to TRBJ1-1, with D tentatively TRBD1 (5 bases). CDR1 and CDR2 from the germline V gene are LNHDA and SQIVND (reference sequence). CDR3 size: 14 residues. The V end was cut by 4 bases, the J end by 1 base, with 10 bases between. The CDR3 coding sequence is TGTGCCAGTAGTAGACAGACACAGAACACTGAAGCTTTCTTT. It codes for CASSRQTQNTEAFF.

V gene TRBV6-5 combines with J gene TRBJ1-1; D unclear. The CDR3 totals 13 residues. Germline CDR1 MNHEY, CDR2 SVGAGI. The V gene lost 3 bases and the J gene lost 7 bases, with 12 bases spanning the gap. The CDR3 DNA follows: TGTGCCAGCAGTTATTTTAGCCGTAGTGAAGCTTTCTTT. It encodes CASSYFSRSEAFF.

This clone has a single count. The chain is built from TRBV5-4 and TRBJ2-2; TRBD2 matches at 14 bases. This CDR3 contains 16 residues. The junction had 4 bases not matched to a gene; V was cut back by 4 bases and J by 5 bases. CDR1 SGHNT and CDR2 YYREEE come from the germline V gene (reference sequence). This CDR3 is CASSTGLAGGTGELFF. The CDR3 DNA sequence: TGTGCCAGCAGCACCGGACTAGCGGGGGGTACCGGGGAGCTGTTTTTT.

The chain links TRBV5-1 to TRBJ2-5; D not certain. V was shortened by 0 bases and J by 2 bases, with 2 bases between the two germline ends. Germline CDR1 and CDR2: SGHRS and YFSETQ. This CDR3 contains 12 residues. The CDR3 coding sequence is TGCGCCAGCAGCTTGGCTCAAGAGACCCAGTACTTC. Amino acid sequence: CASSLAQETQYF.

The rearrangement joins TRBV10-3 to TRBJ2-4; D may be TRBD1 (5 bases). This CDR3 is built from 11 residues. Trimming pared 6 bases from V and 13 bases from J, leaving 13 bases between. The germline V gene has CDR1 ENHRY and CDR2 SYGVKD. The CDR3 DNA reads as TGTGCCATCAGGGCCCCTCAGGGCCAGTACTTC. Amino acid sequence: CAIRAPQGQYF.

The chain joins TRBV18 to TRBJ1-1; no clear D gene. V lost 3 bases to trimming and J lost 0 bases, with 11 bases between them. Germline CDR1 is KGHSH and CDR2 is LQKENI. The CDR3 covers 15 residues. The CDR3 nucleotides read TGTGCCAGCTCACCTTTGACATCCATGAACACTGAAGCTTTCTTT. Translated, it gives CASSPLTSMNTEAFF. Complete variable domain (other parts from reference TRBV18 and TRBJ1-1): NAGVMQNPRHLVRRRGQEARLRCSPMKGHSHVYWYRQLPEEGLKFMVYLQKENIIDESGMPKERFSAEFPKEGPSILRIQQVVRGDSAAYFCASSPLTSMNTEAFFGQGTRLTVV.

This chain connects TRBV28 to TRBJ1-5; D is unclear. Germline V gene data show CDR1 as MDHEN and CDR2 as SYDVKM. With 4 bases removed from V and 0 bases from J, the gap between germline ends came to 7 bases. The CDR3 has 14 residues. This chain's CDR3 is CASSSYSSNQPQHF. CDR3 sequence (DNA): TGTGCCAGCAGTTCCTACAGTAGCAATCAGCCCCAGCATTTT.

This clone was recorded a few times. This chain connects TRBV5-1 to TRBJ1-1; D gene ambiguous. Trimming stripped 7 bases from V and 1 base from J, with 14 bases between. The CDR3 contains 14 residues. CDR1 is SGHRS and CDR2 is YFSETQ in the germline V gene. The CDR3 DNA reads as TGCGCCAGCGGGCACCCCGGAGGGAACACTGAAGCTTTCTTT. Translating it yields CASGHPGGNTEAFF. Full variable domain (remainder filled in from reference TRBV5-1 and TRBJ1-1): KAGVTQTPRYLIKTRGQQVTLSCSPISGHRSVSWYQQTPGQGLQFLFEYFSETQRNKGNFPGRFSGRQFSNSRSEMNVSTLELGDSALYLCASGHPGGNTEAFFGQGTRLTVV.

This rearrangement joins TRBV19 to TRBJ2-1; D is uncertain. The CDR3 length is 12 residues. Trimming left V 4 bases short and J 4 bases short, with 5 bases between. CDR1 is LNHDA, CDR2 SQIVND, per germline (reference sequence). In nucleotides, the CDR3 is TGTGCCAGTAGTAGGGCTTACAATGAGCAGTTCTTC. Translation: CASSRAYNEQFF. The full variable domain, its missing parts supplied by reference TRBV19 and TRBJ2-1, is DGGITQSPKYLFRKEGQNVTLSCEQNLNHDAMYWYRQDPGQGLRLIYYSQIVNDFQKGDIAEGYSVSREKKESFPLTVTSAQKNPTAFYLCASSRAYNEQFFGPGTRLTVL.